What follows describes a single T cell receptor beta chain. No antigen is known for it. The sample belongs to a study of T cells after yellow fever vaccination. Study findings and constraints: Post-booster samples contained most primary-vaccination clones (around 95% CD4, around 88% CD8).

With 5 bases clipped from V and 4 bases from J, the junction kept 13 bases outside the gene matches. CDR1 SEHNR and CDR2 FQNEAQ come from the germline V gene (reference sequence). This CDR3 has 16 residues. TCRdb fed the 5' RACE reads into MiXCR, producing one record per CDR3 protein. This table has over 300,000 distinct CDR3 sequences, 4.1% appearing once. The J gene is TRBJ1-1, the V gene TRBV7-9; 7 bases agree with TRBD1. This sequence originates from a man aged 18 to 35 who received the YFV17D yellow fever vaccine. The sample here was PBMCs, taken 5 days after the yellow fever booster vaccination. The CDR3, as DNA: TGTGCCAGCAGCGCACCGGGACAGTATCCGGCCACTGAAGCTTTCTTT. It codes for CASSAPGQYPATEAFF.